The 18 T cell receptor beta chains presented below share a single source sample, sequenced in a study of yellow fever vaccine responses in identical twins. TCRdb itself ran the RT-PCR reads through MiXCR, one entry per CDR3 protein. The sample lists tens of thousands of distinct CDR3 sequences; under 85% were seen once. This sample comprised T cells from blood (PBMCs), unsorted or a sorted subset (not recorded which), obtained before or after yellow fever vaccination (not recorded which). The receptor source for this set is a woman aged 18-30 years who received the yellow fever vaccine.

The chain combines TRBV4-1 with TRBJ1-4, with D maybe TRBD1 (5 bases). V lost 0 bases and J lost 13, with 9 bases in between. The CDR3 totals 12 residues. The germline CDR1 and CDR2 sequences are MGHRA and YSYEKL. As DNA, the CDR3 is TGCGCCAGCAGCCAAGAAGTCGGGGGACTGTTTTTT. Encoded protein: CASSQEVGGLFF.

The genes are TRBV20-1 and TRBJ2-6; no firm D call. The CDR3 loop spans 14 amino acids. With 5 bases removed from V and 0 bases from J, the gap between germline ends came to 8 bases. CDR1 and CDR2 (germline): DFQATT, SNEGSKA (reference sequence). CDR3 bases: TGCAGTGCTCCCCGCCCCTCTGGGGCCAACGTCCTGACTTTC. It yields the protein CSAPRPSGANVLTF.

By share, this clonotype ranks as medium-sized (0.01 to 0.1%). The chain has TRBV20-1 and TRBJ1-1; D not resolved. Per the germline V gene, CDR1 is DFQATT and CDR2 is SNEGSKA (reference sequence). With 3 bases removed from V and 3 bases from J, the gap between germline ends came to 8 bases. The CDR3 extends over 12 amino acids. The chain's CDR3 is CSASRKDTEAFF. In DNA, the CDR3 is TGCAGTGCTAGCAGAAAGGACACTGAAGCTTTCTTT.

This chain connects TRBV11-1 to TRBJ2-5; 7 bases are shared with TRBD1. This CDR3 comprises 17 residues. CDR1 SGHAT and CDR2 FQDESV come from the germline V gene (reference sequence). Trimming at V came to 4 bases and at J to 0 bases, leaving 11 bases not matched to a gene. The CDR3 spells CASSYAGGPVDQETQYF. The CDR3 DNA reads TGTGCCAGCAGCTACGCAGGGGGTCCGGTGGACCAAGAGACCCAGTACTTC.

This chain connects TRBV11-2 to TRBJ1-1; 12 nucleotides line up with TRBD1. Germline values: CDR1 SGHAT, CDR2 FQNNGV. V gave up 3 bases and J gave up 1 base; unmatched junction bases: 9. The CDR3 is 18 amino acids. This chain's CDR3 is CASSLYPGQGAPNTEAFF. For the CDR3, the DNA is TGTGCCAGCAGCTTGTATCCGGGACAGGGGGCCCCGAACACTGAAGCTTTCTTT.

The CDR3 nucleotides are TGCGCCAGCAGCTTGCGCCCAGCGGGGGAAAGGGATGAGCAGTTCTTC. This translates into CASSLRPAGERDEQFF. V is TRBV5-1 and J is TRBJ2-1; TRBD2 matches 8 bases. The CDR3 sequence is 16 residues long. Trimming cost V 1 base and J 8 bases; bases outside gene matches: 11. Looked up from germline, CDR1 is SGHRS and CDR2 is YFSETQ.

The rearrangement joins TRBV10-3 to TRBJ1-2; D is ambiguous. The V and J ends lost 0 bases and 4 bases respectively, with 9 bases between them. This CDR3 spans 14 amino acids. CDR1 ENHRY and CDR2 SYGVKD come from the germline V gene. The CDR3: CAISESTGIYGYTF. The DNA of the CDR3 is TGTGCCATCAGTGAGTCGACCGGTATCTATGGCTACACCTTC.

The V call is TRBV28, the J call TRBJ2-7, with 8 bases matching TRBD1. CDR1 and CDR2 from the germline V gene are MDHEN and SYDVKM. CDR3 length: 14 residues. The CDR3 DNA is TGCGCCCCCCCGCGGGACAGGTTGATTTACGAGCAGTACGTC. Encoded protein: CAPPRDRLIYEQYV.

The chain combines TRBV4-1 with TRBJ1-1; D gene uncertain. V dropped 1 base and J dropped 2 bases, with 8 bases sitting between them. The CDR3 runs 14 residues. Germline-derived CDR1 and CDR2 are MGHRA and YSYEKL. The CDR3 bases are TGCGCCAGCAGCCAAGTCTCAAGTAACACTGAAGCTTTCTTT. This translates into CASSQVSSNTEAFF.

This clonotype was recorded only once. The chain has TRBV7-9 and TRBJ2-7, with D tentatively TRBD1 (6 bases). V gave up 5 bases and J gave up 1 base, with 18 bases separating them. The CDR3 consists of 16 residues. Germline-derived CDR1 and CDR2 are SEHNR and FQNEAQ (reference sequence). CDR3 DNA: TGTGCCAGCAGCCCACAGGGAACAGTAGATTCCTACGAGCAGTACTTC. It translates to CASSPQGTVDSYEQYF.

The chain joins TRBV11-3 to TRBJ2-3; 7 bases are a match to TRBD2. CDR3 size: 12 residues. The junction had 0 bases not matched to a gene; V was cut back by 5 bases and J by 4 bases. Germline V gene lookup returns CDR1 SGHNT and CDR2 YENEEA. The DNA for the CDR3 is TGTGCCAGCAGCCGGGGGGCAGATACGCAGTATTTT. Amino acid sequence: CASSRGADTQYF.

The CDR3 reads CSARTASSYEQYF. The CDR3, as DNA: TGCAGTGCTCGGACAGCCAGCTCCTACGAGCAGTACTTC. This sequence joins TRBV20-1 and TRBJ2-7; D possibly corresponds to TRBD1 (6 bases). The CDR3 length is 13 residues. With 5 bases removed from V and 0 bases from J, the gap between germline ends came to 11 bases. The V gene's germline CDR1 is DFQATT and CDR2 SNEGSKA (reference sequence).

The V gene is TRBV6-1, the J gene TRBJ1-4; a possible D gene is TRBD1 (5 bases). In germline, CDR1 is MNHNS, CDR2 SASEGT. This CDR3 is 14 amino acids long. The V end lost 6 bases, the J end lost 1 base, and 9 bases lay between the germline ends. CDR3 residues: CASRLQETNEKLFF. Written as DNA, the CDR3 is TGTGCCAGCAGACTACAGGAAACTAATGAAAAACTGTTTTTT.

The chain's CDR3 is CASSLAGQGFKPQHF. The CDR3 nucleotides are TGTGCCAGCAGTTTAGCGGGACAGGGGTTCAAGCCCCAGCATTTT. The J gene is TRBJ1-5, the V gene TRBV12-3 or TRBV12-4, with 10 positions matching TRBD1. The CDR3 is 15 residues long. After removal of 0 bases from V and 8 bases from J, the junction contained 4 bases not matched to a gene.

This clonotype was seen a handful of times. DNA of the CDR3: TGCAGCGTTGAAAAGGCGGCTTGGAATGAGCAGTTCTTC. It encodes CSVEKAAWNEQFF. This chain joins TRBV29-1 and TRBJ2-1; D gene ambiguous. The CDR3 sequence is 13 residues long. V shed 2 bases and J shed 7 bases, with 12 bases lying between them. Germline lookup yields CDR1 SQVTM and CDR2 ANQGSEA.

V usage is TRBV11-3 and J usage is TRBJ2-5; 10 bases match TRBD2. The CDR3 consists of 15 residues. V gave up 7 bases and J gave up 5 bases; unmatched junction bases: 10. CDR1 is SGHNT and CDR2 is YENEEA in the germline V gene. The CDR3: CASTSSGLALETQYF. The CDR3 DNA follows: TGTGCCAGCACCTCTTCGGGACTAGCGTTGGAGACCCAGTACTTC.

The V gene is TRBV2, the J gene TRBJ2-2; TRBD1 agrees at 7 bases. The V gene end was trimmed by 7 bases and the J gene end by 1 base; junction bases not matched to a gene: 6. CDR1 and CDR2 from the germline V gene are SNHLY and FYNNEI. There are 15 residues in the CDR3. In nucleotides, the CDR3 is TGTGCCAGCACCGCCTGGACAGGGAACACCGGGGAGCTGTTTTTT. Translating it yields CASTAWTGNTGELFF.

The chain joins TRBV11-1 to TRBJ2-1; 8 bases line up with TRBD1. CDR1 SGHAT and CDR2 FQDESV come from the germline V gene (reference sequence). Losses at the gene ends were 5 bases for V and 7 bases for J; bases not matched to a gene: 4. This CDR3 has 13 residues. CDR3 nucleotide sequence: TGTGCCAGCAGCAAGCAGGGGGCTAATGAGCAGTTCTTC. It encodes CASSKQGANEQFF. Using reference TRBV11-1 and TRBJ2-1 for the parts outside the CDR3, the full variable domain is EAEVAQSPRYKITEKSQAVAFWCDPISGHATLYWYRQILGQGPELLVQFQDESVVDDSQLPKDRFSAERLKGVDSTLKIQPAELGDSAMYLCASSKQGANEQFFGPGTRLTVL.